Listed below are T cell receptor beta chains from one sample, sequenced in a study of CD8+CD57+ T cells in acquired aplastic anemia. A single record per CDR3 protein comes from TCRdb applying MiXCR to the reads. The sample contains 300,000 or so distinct CDR3 sequences, 50% to 65% of which appear only once. Material: sorted CD4+, CD8+, or CD8+CD57+ T cells (not recorded which) from PBMCs. Every receptor here comes from a human donor with aplastic anemia. CDR3s include the opening cysteine and the closing phenylalanine or tryptophan. The order of the fields is D gene, J gene, V gene, clone size, CDR3 length, CDR3 DNA, CDR3 protein. The D gene is left open where the match is weak. Clone size is given for some rows only: seen once, a few or many times, or a class if the clone is expanded.

TRBD1 TRBJ2-5 TRBV20-1 . 16 TGCAGTGCTAGAGATACCGGGACAGGGGCACAAGAGACCCAGTACTTC CSARDTGTGAQETQYF
TRBD2 TRBJ2-7 TRBV2 . 14 TGTGCCAGCAGTGAGGCGGGAGGGCCTACCGAGCAGTACTTC CASSEAGGPTEQYF
TRBD2 TRBJ2-3 TRBV7-2 once 14 TGTGCCAGCAGCCTTCCAACTAGCGTAGATACGCAGTATTTT CASSLPTSVDTQYF
TRBD2 TRBJ2-7 TRBV28 many 16 TGTGCCAGCAGTTTAGCCCCTGGTAGCGGGAGGGCCCTCGTTCACTTC CASSLAPGSGRALVHF
TRBD1 TRBJ2-5 TRBV2 few 15 TGTGCCAGCAGTGATGGACAGGGGACTCCAGAGACCCAGTACTTC CASSDGQGTPETQYF
TRBD2 TRBJ2-3 TRBV20-1 . 14 TGCAGTGCTCCGAGCGGGAGTACCGCAGATACGCAGTATTTT CSAPSGSTADTQYF
. TRBJ2-1 TRBV12-5 many 13 TGTGCTAGTGGTCCGCCGGGCCCCTTTGAGCAGTTCTTC CASGPPGPFEQFF
TRBD2 TRBJ2-1 TRBV15 . 16 TGTGCCACCAGCAGAGCCGCCGGGGGGTTATACAATGAGCAGTTCTTC CATSRAAGGLYNEQFF
. TRBJ2-1 TRBV9 . 14 TGTGCCAGCAGCGGAGACAGGGAGGTGGATGAGCAGTTCTTC CASSGDREVDEQFF
TRBD1 TRBJ1-4 TRBV5-6 . 16 TGTGCCAGCAGCTCGCGGACAGGGCCAACTAATGAAAAACTGTTTTTT CASSSRTGPTNEKLFF
. TRBJ1-6 TRBV11-2 . 14 TGTGCCAGCAGCCCGGCACGGCAGAACAGATCCCTCCACTTT CASSPARQNRSLHF
. TRBJ1-4 TRBV19 . 12 TGTGCCAGTACCCCGGGAAGGGAAAAACTGTTTTTT CASTPGREKLFF
TRBD2 TRBJ2-2 TRBV7-3 . 17 TGTGCCAGCAGCTTATGGCTGACTAGCGGGAGGAATGGGGAGCCGTTCTTT CASSLWLTSGRNGEPFF
. TRBJ2-5 TRBV2 . 14 TGTGCCAGCACAGGAGTGACCTACCAAGAGACCCAGTACTTT CASTGVTYQETQYF
. TRBJ2-7 TRBV9 few 16 TGTGCCAGCAGCGTAGGTCCGGACACCTCGCCCTACGAGCAGTACTTC CASSVGPDTSPYEQYF
. TRBJ2-7 TRBV29-1 many 13 TGCAGCGTTGAAGGGGCCGGAAAGGCAGAGCAGTACTTC CSVEGAGKAEQYF
. TRBJ2-1 TRBV20-1 . 12 TGCAGTGCTAGCGACGGGGGAGATGAGCAGTTCTTC CSASDGGDEQFF
TRBD1 TRBJ1-3 TRBV12-3/TRBV12-4 many 17 TGTGCCAGCAGTTCCCGGACAGGGGGCCGTACTGGAAACACCATATATTTT CASSSRTGGRTGNTIYF
TRBD2 TRBJ2-2 TRBV15 . 16 TGTGCCACCAGGAAAGGCGGGAGGGCCAACACCGGGGAGCTGTTCTTC CATRKGGRANTGELFF
. TRBJ2-6 TRBV29-1 few 13 TGCAGCGTTGAAGGGTGGGGGGCCAACGTCCTGACTTTC CSVEGWGANVLTF
. TRBJ2-7 TRBV28 many 14 TGTGCCAGCAGCGGGGCCACAATGGCCTACGAGCAGTACTTC CASSGATMAYEQYF
TRBD1 TRBJ2-7 TRBV7-9 few 14 TGTGCCAGCAGCGGACAGGGGAAATCTTACGAGCAGTACTTC CASSGQGKSYEQYF
TRBD2 TRBJ2-7 TRBV7-3 many 14 TGTGCCAGCAGCTTAGCGGGAGGGAACTACGAGCAGTACTTC CASSLAGGNYEQYF
TRBD1 TRBJ1-5 TRBV2 many 15 TGTGCCAGCAGTGAAGAGACAGGGCCCAATCAGCCCCAGCATTTT CASSEETGPNQPQHF
. TRBJ2-7 TRBV20-1 . 13 TGCAGTGCTAGTTTTAGGGGTTCCTACGAGCAGTACTTC CSASFRGSYEQYF
TRBD1 TRBJ2-3 TRBV7-2 . 15 TGTGCCAGCAGCTTAGATCGAGGGGGCGCAGATACGCAGTATTTT CASSLDRGGADTQYF
TRBD1 TRBJ1-2 TRBV20-1 . 14 TGCAGTGCTAGGGACAGGGCGGAGGTCTATGGCTACACCTTC CSARDRAEVYGYTF
TRBD1 TRBJ1-2 TRBV7-9 . 14 TGTGCCAGCAGCTTCGGGACAGGGGTTTATGGCTACACCTTC CASSFGTGVYGYTF
TRBD2 TRBJ2-3 TRBV19 . 17 TGTGCCAGTACCAATGGGGCTAGCGGGAAGGGGCCAGATACGCAGTATTTT CASTNGASGKGPDTQYF
. TRBJ1-6 TRBV20-1 . 15 TGCAGTCTTGCTCCAATCGGGGCCAGTAATTCACCCCTCCACTTT CSLAPIGASNSPLHF
TRBD1 TRBJ1-2 TRBV11-2 . 16 TGTGCCAGCAGCTCAGCCCTGGGACAGGGTCACTATGGCTACACCTTC CASSSALGQGHYGYTF
. TRBJ2-7 TRBV20-1 few 14 TGCAGTGCTATACCTGGGGGCAACTCCTACGAGCAGTACTTC CSAIPGGNSYEQYF
. TRBJ1-2 TRBV10-3 . 16 TGTGCCATCAGTGAGTCTCGGGGCCAATCTAACTATGGCTACACCTTC CAISESRGQSNYGYTF
. TRBJ2-7 TRBV7-3 . 16 TGTGCCAGCAGCTTAATTCGGGACATTCCAACCTACGAGCAGTACTTC CASSLIRDIPTYEQYF
. TRBJ2-7 TRBV10-3 few 15 TGTGCCATCAGTGAAGAACTCCTGAGCTCCTACGAGCAGTACTTC CAISEELLSSYEQYF
TRBD1 TRBJ2-3 TRBV5-1 . 16 TGCGCCAGCAGCTTGGTTTCAGGGGGCCCCACAGATACGCAGTATTTT CASSLVSGGPTDTQYF
. TRBJ1-1 TRBV12-3/TRBV12-4 . 15 TGTGCCAGCAGTCCCTGGCAGGACGGGTCGACTGAAGCTTTCTTT CASSPWQDGSTEAFF
. TRBJ2-3 TRBV2 many 15 TGTGCCAGCAGTGACGGGCAGAGGATATTAGATACGCAGTATTTT CASSDGQRILDTQYF
TRBD2 TRBJ2-3 TRBV11-3 many 11 TGTGCCAGCAGCTTCGGGAGGGAACAGTATTTT CASSFGREQYF
. TRBJ2-5 TRBV19 . 15 TGTGCCAGTAGTGCCATACAGGGTAACCAAGAGACCCAGTACTTC CASSAIQGNQETQYF
. TRBJ1-5 TRBV20-1 . 16 TGCAGTGCTAGCCACTACGGGCAGGGGAGCAATCAGCCCCAGCATTTT CSASHYGQGSNQPQHF
. TRBJ2-2 TRBV6-6 many 15 TGTGCCAGCAGTTACCCCGGATCTGGCACCGGGGAGCTGTTTTTT CASSYPGSGTGELFF
. TRBJ1-5 TRBV15 many 15 TGTGCCACCAGGATAGGGGGGGTAGCTAATCAGCCCCAGCATTTT CATRIGGVANQPQHF
TRBD1 TRBJ1-5 TRBV12-3/TRBV12-4 few 14 TGTGCCAGCACCCCGACAGGGGACAGTCAGCCCCAGCATTTT CASTPTGDSQPQHF
. TRBJ1-5 TRBV2 . 15 TGTGCCAGCATGACACAGGGAGGGAGCAATCAGCCCCAGCATTTT CASMTQGGSNQPQHF